A selection of T cell receptor beta chains follows, all from one sample in a study of somatic mutations in cytotoxic T cells in rheumatoid arthritis. Profiled with immunoSEQ multiplex PCR; TCRdb holds only in-frame clones, not every one. Among 3,500 to 5,000 clones, about 82% were seen once, and the ten largest hold approximately 30%. Sequencing used CD8+ T cells sorted from blood. These TCRs come from a woman in her sixties with rheumatoid arthritis. CDR3s include the opening cysteine and the closing phenylalanine or tryptophan. D genes are given only for firm matches. Clone size is shown for a subset of rows, as once, few, many or a class of expanded clone.

j_call d_call clone_size v_call cdr3_nt cdr3_aa
TRBJ2-2 TRBD2 NA TRBV9 TGTGCCAGCAGCGTAGGCGCGGGGGTAATCACCGGGGAGCTGTTTTTT CASSVGAGVITGELFF
TRBJ1-2 NA once TRBV6-1 TGTGCCAGCAGTGACGACAGGTTCCTATCCGGTGGCTACACCTTC CASSDDRFLSGGYTF
TRBJ2-5 NA once TRBV4-2 TGTGCCAGCAGCCAAGATCCGGGGGAGGCCCAAGAGACCCAGTACTTC CASSQDPGEAQETQYF
TRBJ2-1 NA NA TRBV18 TGTGCCAGCTCACCACCAGGAGGGACTCCGTCAAATGAGCAGTTCTTC CASSPPGGTPSNEQFF
TRBJ1-1 NA NA TRBV11-2 TGTGCCAGCAGCTTAGAAATCAATGAAGCTTTCTTT CASSLEINEAFF
TRBJ2-5 NA NA TRBV5-1 TGCGCCAGCAGCCCGGTGACGGAGTCGGGGGATGAGACCCAGTACTTC CASSPVTESGDETQYF
TRBJ2-2 NA NA TRBV5-1 TGCGCCAGCAGCTCCAGCGGGTCTGGGGAGCTGTTTTTT CASSSSGSGELFF
TRBJ2-7 TRBD2 NA TRBV7-9 TGTGCCAGCAGCTTAGGTGAGCGGGGGACCTACGAGCAGTACTTC CASSLGERGTYEQYF
TRBJ1-6 TRBD1 NA TRBV6-6 TGTGCCAGCAGTGTCACCGGGACAGCTAATTCACCCCTCCACTTT CASSVTGTANSPLHF
TRBJ1-2 NA NA TRBV5-8 TGTGCCAGCAGCGCTCTTATAGCTAACTATGGCTACACCTTC CASSALIANYGYTF
TRBJ1-1 NA NA TRBV10-3 TGTGCCATCAGTGCGCCGGGACAGAACACTGAAGCTTTCTTT CAISAPGQNTEAFF
TRBJ2-3 TRBD2 NA TRBV9 TGTGCCAGCAGCGCTAGCTCTAGCGGGGTGGCGGCAGATACGCAGTATTTT CASSASSSGVAADTQYF
TRBJ2-1 TRBD2 few TRBV7-8 TGTGCCAGCAGCTTCGGGACTAGCGGGGGGAGCTCCTACAATGAGCAGTTCTTC CASSFGTSGGSSYNEQFF
TRBJ2-3 TRBD1 NA TRBV7-6 TGTGCCAGCAGCCTCTCCCGACAGGGGACGCGCACAGATACGCAGTATTTT CASSLSRQGTRTDTQYF
TRBJ2-3 TRBD1 NA TRBV11-2 TGTGCCAGCAGCTCAGGGGGAGTACAGGGGGGATTCACAGATACGCAGTATTTT CASSSGGVQGGFTDTQYF